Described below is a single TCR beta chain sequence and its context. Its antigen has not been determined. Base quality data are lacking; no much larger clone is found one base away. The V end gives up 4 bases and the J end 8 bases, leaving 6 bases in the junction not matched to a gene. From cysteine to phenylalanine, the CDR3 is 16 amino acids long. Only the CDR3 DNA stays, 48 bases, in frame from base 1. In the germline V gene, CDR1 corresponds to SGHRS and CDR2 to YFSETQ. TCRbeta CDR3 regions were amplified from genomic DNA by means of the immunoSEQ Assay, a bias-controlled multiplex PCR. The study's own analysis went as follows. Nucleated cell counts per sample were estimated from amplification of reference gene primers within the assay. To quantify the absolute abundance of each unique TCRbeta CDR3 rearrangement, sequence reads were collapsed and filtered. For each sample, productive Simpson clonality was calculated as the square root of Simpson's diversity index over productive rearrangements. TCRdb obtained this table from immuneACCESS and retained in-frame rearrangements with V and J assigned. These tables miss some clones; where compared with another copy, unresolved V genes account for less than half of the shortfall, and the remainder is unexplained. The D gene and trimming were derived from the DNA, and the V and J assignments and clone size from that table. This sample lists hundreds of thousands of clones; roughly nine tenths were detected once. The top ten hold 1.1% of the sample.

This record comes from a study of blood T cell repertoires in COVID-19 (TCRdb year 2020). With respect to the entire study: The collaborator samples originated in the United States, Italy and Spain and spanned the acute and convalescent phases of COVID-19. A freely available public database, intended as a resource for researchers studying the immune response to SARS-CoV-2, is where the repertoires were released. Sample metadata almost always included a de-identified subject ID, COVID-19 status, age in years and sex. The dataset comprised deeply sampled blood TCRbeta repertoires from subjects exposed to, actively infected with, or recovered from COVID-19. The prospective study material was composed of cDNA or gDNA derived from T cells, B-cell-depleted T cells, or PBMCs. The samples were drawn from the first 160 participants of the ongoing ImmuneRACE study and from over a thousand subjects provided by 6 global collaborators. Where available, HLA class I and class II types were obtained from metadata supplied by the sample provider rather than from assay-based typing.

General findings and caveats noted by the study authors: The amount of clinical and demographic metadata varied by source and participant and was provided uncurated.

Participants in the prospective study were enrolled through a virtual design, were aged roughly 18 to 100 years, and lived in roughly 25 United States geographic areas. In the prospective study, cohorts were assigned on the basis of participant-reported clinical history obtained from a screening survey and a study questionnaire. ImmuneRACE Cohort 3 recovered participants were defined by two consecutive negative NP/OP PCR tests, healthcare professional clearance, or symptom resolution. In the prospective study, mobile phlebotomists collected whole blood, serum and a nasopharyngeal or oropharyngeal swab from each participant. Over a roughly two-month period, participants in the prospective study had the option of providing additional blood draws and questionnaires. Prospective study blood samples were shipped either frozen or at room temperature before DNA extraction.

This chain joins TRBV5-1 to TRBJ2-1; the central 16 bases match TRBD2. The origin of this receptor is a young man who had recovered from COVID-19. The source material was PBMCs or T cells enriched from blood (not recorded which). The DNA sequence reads TGCGCCAGCAGCCCCGGGACTAGCGGGAGGGCCGATGAGCAGTTCTTC. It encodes CASSPGTSGRADEQFF.